This TCR beta chain was identified during a study of CD8 T cells in Susac syndrome. Random-hexamer reverse transcription was applied to about 0.5 to 1 ug RNA. Using its own MiXCR run on the immunoSEQ multiplex PCR reads, TCRdb lists one record per CDR3 protein. The sample includes around 59,000 distinct CDR3 sequences, 85% to 95% seen only once; the top ten take nearly 0.2%. The germline V gene encodes CDR1 SGHNT and CDR2 YYREEE (reference sequence). CDR3 length: 13 residues. V lost 2 bases and J 1 base, leaving 7 bases between the germline ends. The V call is TRBV5-4, the J call TRBJ2-7, with D perhaps matching TRBD2 (5 bases). Sequenced material: CD8+ T cells from PBMCs. The clonotype was recovered from a human donor in good health. The CDR3 reads CASSFSGSYEQYF. CDR3 nucleotides: TGTGCCAGCAGCTTTTCGGGATCCTACGAGCAGTACTTC.